The TCR beta chain under discussion was sequenced for a study of blood T cell repertoires in COVID-19. In the original analysis: Reference gene primer amplification in the assay estimated nucleated cell counts. Profiled with immunoSEQ multiplex PCR; TCRdb holds only in-frame clones, not every one. The V and J calls and the clone size are those of that table, but D and trimming were determined from the DNA. The profile shows some 120,000 clones, about 92% of them singletons. This CDR3 spans 13 amino acids. Germline V CDR1 and CDR2: SGHVS, FQNEAQ. V lost 4 bases and J 3 bases, leaving 8 bases between the germline ends.

V and J are TRBV7-8 and TRBJ2-3; D not resolved. Sequenced: peripheral blood. The sequence was collected from a man over 45 with active COVID-19. The CDR3 DNA reads TGTGCCAGCAGCTCGCGACTGACAGATACGCAGTATTTT. It codes for CASSSRLTDTQYF.